This TCR beta chain was recorded in a study of T cell clones after liver transplantation. Profiling relied on immunoSEQ multiplex PCR, and the TCRdb table lists in-frame clones only, not all of them. This table holds 5,000 or so clones, around 29% found once. Of note for this clone: Its antigen is undetermined.

Alloreactive TCRbeta sequences came from sequencing proliferating CFSE-low cells in the MLR. Pre-transplant recipient cells responded to graft donor PBMCs, splenocytes, lymph-node cells, or third-party PBMCs. V was pared by 7 bases and J by 2 bases, with 9 bases between. This CDR3 has 12 amino acids. Germline CDR1 is SGHRS and CDR2 is YFSETQ. This chain uses TRBV5-1 with TRBJ1-2; D remains unclear. Source material: CD4+ T cells from cultured PBMCs. The TCR sequence derives from a human patient who received a liver transplant. The graft donor may account for some of the T cells. The CDR3 coding sequence is TGCGCCAGCCCCGGCGGAAACTATGGCTACACCTTC. It translates to CASPGGNYGYTF.